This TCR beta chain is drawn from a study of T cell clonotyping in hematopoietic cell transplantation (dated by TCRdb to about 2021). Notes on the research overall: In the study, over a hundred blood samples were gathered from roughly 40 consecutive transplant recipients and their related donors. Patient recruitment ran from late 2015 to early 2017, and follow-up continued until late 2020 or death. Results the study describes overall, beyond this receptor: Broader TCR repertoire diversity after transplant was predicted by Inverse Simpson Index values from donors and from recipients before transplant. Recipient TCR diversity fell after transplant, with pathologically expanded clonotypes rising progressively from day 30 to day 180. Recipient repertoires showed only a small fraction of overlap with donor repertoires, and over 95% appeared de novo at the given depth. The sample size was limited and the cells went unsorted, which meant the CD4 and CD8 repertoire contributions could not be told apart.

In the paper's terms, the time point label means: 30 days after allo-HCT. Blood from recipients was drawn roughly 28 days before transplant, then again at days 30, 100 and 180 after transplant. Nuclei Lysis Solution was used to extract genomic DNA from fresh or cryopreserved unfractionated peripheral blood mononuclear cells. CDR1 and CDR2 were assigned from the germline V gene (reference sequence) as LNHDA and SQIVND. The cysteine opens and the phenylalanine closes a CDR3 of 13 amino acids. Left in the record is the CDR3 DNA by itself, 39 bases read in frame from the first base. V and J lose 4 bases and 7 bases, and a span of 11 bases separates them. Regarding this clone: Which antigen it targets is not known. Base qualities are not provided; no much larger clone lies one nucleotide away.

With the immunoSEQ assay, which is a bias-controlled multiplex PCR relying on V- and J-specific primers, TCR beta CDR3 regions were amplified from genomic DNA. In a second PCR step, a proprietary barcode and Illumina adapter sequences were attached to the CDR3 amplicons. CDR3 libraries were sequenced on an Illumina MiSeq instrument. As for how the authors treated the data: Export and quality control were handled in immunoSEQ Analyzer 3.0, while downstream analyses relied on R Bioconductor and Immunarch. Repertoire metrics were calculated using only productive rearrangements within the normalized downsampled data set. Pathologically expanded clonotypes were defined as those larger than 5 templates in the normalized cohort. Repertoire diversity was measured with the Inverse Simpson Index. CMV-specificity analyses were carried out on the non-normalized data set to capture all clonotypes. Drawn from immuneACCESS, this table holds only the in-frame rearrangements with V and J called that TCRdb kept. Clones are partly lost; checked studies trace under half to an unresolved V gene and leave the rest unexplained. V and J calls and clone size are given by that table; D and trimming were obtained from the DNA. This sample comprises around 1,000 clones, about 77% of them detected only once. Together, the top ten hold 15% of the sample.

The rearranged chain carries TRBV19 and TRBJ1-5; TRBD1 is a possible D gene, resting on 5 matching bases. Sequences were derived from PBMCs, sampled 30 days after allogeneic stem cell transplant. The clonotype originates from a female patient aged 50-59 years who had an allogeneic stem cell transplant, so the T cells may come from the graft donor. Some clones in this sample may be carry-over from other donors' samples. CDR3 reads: CASSTGNGQPQHF. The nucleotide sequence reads TGTGCCAGTAGTACAGGGAATGGGCAGCCCCAGCATTTT.